Below, one T cell receptor beta chain is given with its context. The data were taken from a study of control samples from healthy donors and cancer patients. Germline V CDR1 and CDR2: SQVTM, ANQGSEA. This CDR3 is 16 amino acids long. Trimming left V 0 bases short and J 3 bases short, with 18 bases between. Clones were sequenced by immunoSEQ multiplex PCR, and TCRdb holds only the in-frame ones, with some missing. The sample lists tens of thousands of clones, less than 90% occurring once. The sample consisted of blood. The TCR originated in a woman in her 70s in good health. The V gene is TRBV29-1, the J gene TRBJ2-7; D perhaps matches TRBD1 (6 bases). The CDR3, as DNA: TGCAGCGTTGAAGAGCGGGCAGGGACACAAGTCTACGAGCAGTACTTC. This codes for CSVEERAGTQVYEQYF.